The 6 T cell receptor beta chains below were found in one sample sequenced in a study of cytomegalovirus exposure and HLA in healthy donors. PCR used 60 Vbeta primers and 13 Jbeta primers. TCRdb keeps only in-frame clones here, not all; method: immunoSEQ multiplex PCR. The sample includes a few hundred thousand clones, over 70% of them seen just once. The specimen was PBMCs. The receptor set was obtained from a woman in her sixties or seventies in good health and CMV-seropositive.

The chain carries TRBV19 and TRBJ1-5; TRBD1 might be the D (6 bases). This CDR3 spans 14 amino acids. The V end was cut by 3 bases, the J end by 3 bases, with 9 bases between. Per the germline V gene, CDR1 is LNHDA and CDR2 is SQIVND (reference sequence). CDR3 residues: CASSIRQVNQPQHF. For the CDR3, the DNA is TGTGCCAGTAGTATTAGACAGGTCAATCAGCCCCAGCATTTT. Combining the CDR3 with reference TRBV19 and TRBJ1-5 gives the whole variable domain DGGITQSPKYLFRKEGQNVTLSCEQNLNHDAMYWYRQDPGQGLRLIYYSQIVNDFQKGDIAEGYSVSREKKESFPLTVTSAQKNPTAFYLCASSIRQVNQPQHFGDGTRLSIL.

CDR3 in DNA: TGTGCCAGTGCGGACAGGGTTTATCAGCCCCAGCATTTT. It yields the protein CASADRVYQPQHF. The V gene is TRBV19, the J gene TRBJ1-5, with 8 bases fitting TRBD1. The germline V gene encodes CDR1 LNHDA and CDR2 SQIVND (reference sequence). This CDR3 is built from 13 residues. Trimming cost V 8 bases and J 5 bases; bases outside gene matches: 5. Full variable domain (rest looked up from reference TRBV19 and TRBJ1-5): DGGITQSPKYLFRKEGQNVTLSCEQNLNHDAMYWYRQDPGQGLRLIYYSQIVNDFQKGDIAEGYSVSREKKESFPLTVTSAQKNPTAFYLCASADRVYQPQHFGDGTRLSIL.

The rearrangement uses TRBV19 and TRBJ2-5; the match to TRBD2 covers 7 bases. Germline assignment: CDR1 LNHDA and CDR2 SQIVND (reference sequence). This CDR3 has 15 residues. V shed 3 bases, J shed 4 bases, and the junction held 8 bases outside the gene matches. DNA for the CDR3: TGTGCCAGTAGTATGGAAGGCGGGAGCATAGAGACCCAGTACTTC. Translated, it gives CASSMEGGSIETQYF.

This CDR3 reads CASSLDRGEGHNEKLFF. CDR3 coding DNA: TGCGCCAGCAGCCTAGACAGGGGTGAGGGCCATAATGAAAAACTGTTTTTT. V usage is TRBV5-1 and J usage is TRBJ1-4; 8 bases match TRBD1. The length of the CDR3 is 17 residues. V trimming: 4 bases; J trimming: 4 bases; junction bases outside the gene matches: 12. Germline values: CDR1 SGHRS, CDR2 YFSETQ.

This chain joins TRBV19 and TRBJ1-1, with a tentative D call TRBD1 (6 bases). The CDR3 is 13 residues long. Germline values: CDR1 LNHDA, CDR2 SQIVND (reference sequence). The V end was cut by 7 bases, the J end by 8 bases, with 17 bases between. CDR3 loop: CASTLSGQREAFF. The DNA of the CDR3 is TGTGCCAGTACTCTATCCGGACAGAGAGAAGCTTTCTTT.

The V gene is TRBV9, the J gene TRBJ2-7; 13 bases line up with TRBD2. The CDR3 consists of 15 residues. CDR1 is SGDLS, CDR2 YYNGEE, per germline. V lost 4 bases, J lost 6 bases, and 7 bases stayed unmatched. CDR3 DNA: TGTGCCAGCAGCCCCAGACTAGCGGGAGGTGGCGAGCAGTACTTC. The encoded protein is CASSPRLAGGGEQYF.